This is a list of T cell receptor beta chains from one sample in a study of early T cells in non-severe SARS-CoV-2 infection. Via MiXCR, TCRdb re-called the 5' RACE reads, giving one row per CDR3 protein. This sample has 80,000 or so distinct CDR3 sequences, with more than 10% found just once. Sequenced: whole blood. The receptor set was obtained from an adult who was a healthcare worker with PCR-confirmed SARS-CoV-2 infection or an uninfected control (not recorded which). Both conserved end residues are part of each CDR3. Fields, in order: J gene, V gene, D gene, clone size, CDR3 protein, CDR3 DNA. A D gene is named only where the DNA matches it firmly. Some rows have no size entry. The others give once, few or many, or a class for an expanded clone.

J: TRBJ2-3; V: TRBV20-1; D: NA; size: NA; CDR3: CSARSAGRDTQYF; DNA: TGCAGTGCTAGGTCCGCGGGTCGAGATACGCAGTATTTT
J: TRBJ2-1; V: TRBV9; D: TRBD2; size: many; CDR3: CASSVGLAASPSYNEQFF; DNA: TGTGCCAGCAGCGTAGGACTAGCGGCCAGTCCCTCCTACAATGAGCAGTTCTTC
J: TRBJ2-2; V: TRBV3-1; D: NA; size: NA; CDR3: CASRLTGELFF; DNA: TGTGCCAGCAGACTGACCGGGGAGCTGTTTTTT
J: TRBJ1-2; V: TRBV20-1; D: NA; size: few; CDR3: CSASTASSINYGYTF; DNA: TGCAGTGCATCGACAGCCTCCTCTATTAACTATGGCTACACCTTC
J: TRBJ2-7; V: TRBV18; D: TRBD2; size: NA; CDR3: CASSPTSGSSYEQYF; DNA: TGTGCCAGCTCACCTACTAGCGGGAGCTCCTACGAGCAGTACTTC
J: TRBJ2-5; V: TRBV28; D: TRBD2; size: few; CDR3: CASSLSAGVGETQYF; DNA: TGTGCCAGCAGTTTATCGGCGGGAGTGGGGGAGACCCAGTACTTC
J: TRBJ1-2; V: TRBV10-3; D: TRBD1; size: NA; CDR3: CAISGKDRGPGYGYTF; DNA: TGTGCCATCAGTGGAAAGGACAGGGGGCCTGGCTATGGCTACACCTTC
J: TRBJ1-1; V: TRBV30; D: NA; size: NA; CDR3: CAWKSPWSRRGTEAFF; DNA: TGTGCCTGGAAATCTCCTTGGAGTCGCCGGGGCACTGAAGCTTTCTTT
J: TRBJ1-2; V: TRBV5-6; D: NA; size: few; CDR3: CASSTDEDGYGYTF; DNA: TGTGCCAGCAGTACCGACGAGGACGGCTATGGCTACACCTTC
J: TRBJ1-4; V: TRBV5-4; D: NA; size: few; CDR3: CASSLGSDRGKLFF; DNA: TGTGCCAGCAGCTTGGGGTCGGATCGTGGAAAACTGTTTTTT
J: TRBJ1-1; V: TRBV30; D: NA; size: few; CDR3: CAWSLGVWNTEAFF; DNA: TGTGCCTGGAGTTTAGGGGTGTGGAACACTGAAGCTTTCTTT
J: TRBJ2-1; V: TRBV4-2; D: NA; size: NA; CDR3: CASSQENEQFF; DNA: TGTGCCAGCAGCCAAGAAAATGAGCAGTTCTTC
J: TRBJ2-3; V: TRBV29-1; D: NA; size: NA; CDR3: CSVEGGISTDTQYF; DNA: TGCAGCGTTGAGGGAGGAATTAGCACAGATACGCAGTATTTT